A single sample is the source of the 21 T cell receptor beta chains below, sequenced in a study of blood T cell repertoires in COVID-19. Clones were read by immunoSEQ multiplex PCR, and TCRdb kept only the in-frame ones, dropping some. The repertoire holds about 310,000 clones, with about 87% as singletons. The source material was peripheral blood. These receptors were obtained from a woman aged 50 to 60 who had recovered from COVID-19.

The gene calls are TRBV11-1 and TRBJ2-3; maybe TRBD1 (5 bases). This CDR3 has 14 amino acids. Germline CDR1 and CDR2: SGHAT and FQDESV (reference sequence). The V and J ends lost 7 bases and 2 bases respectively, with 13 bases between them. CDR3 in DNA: TGTGCCAGCAATCCCGACAGTACCACAGATACGCAGTATTTT. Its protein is CASNPDSTTDTQYF.

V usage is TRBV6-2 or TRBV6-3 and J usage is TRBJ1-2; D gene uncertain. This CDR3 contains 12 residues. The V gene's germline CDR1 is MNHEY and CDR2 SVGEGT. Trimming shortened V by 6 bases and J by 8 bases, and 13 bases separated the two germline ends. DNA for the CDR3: TGTGCCAGCAGCCTAAGGAGGGTCGGCTACACCTTC. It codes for CASSLRRVGYTF.

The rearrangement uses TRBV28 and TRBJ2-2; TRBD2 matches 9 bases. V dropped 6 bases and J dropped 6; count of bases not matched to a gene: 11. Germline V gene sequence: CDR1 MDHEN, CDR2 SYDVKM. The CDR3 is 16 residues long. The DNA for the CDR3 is TGTGCCAGCAGAAGTACCGGGACTAGCCTCTCCGGGGAGCTGTTTTTT. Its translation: CASRSTGTSLSGELFF.

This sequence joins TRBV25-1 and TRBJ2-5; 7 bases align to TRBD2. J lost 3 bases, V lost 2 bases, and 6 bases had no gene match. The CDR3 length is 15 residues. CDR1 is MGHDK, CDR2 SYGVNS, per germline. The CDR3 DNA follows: TGTGCCAGCAGTGAAAGCGGGACGCCCGAAGAGACCCAGTACTTC. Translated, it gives CASSESGTPEETQYF.

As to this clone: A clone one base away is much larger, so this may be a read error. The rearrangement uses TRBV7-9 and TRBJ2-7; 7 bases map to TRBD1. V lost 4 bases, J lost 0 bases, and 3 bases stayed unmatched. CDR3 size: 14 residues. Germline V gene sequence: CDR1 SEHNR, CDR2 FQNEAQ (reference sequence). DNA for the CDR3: TGTGCCAGCAGCTCCCGGGACAGCTCCTACGAGCAGTACTTC. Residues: CASSSRDSSYEQYF.

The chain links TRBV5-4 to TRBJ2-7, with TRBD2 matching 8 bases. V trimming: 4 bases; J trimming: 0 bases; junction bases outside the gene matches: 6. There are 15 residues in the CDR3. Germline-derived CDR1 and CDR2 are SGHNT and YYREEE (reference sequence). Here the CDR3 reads CASSRTSPLSYEQYF. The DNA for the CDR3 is TGTGCCAGCAGCAGGACTAGCCCTCTCTCCTACGAGCAGTACTTC.

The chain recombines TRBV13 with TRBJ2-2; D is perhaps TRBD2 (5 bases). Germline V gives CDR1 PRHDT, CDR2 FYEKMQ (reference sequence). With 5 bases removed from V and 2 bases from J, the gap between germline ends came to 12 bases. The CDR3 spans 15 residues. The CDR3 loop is CASSLGLANTGELFF. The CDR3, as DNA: TGTGCCAGCAGCCTCGGACTGGCTAACACCGGGGAGCTGTTTTTT.

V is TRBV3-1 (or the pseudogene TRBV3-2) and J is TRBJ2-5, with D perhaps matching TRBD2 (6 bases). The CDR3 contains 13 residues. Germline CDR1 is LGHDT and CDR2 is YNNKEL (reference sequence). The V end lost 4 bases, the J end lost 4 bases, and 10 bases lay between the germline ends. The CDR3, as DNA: TGTGCCAGCAGCCCGCAGGGAGGAGAGACCCAGTACTTC. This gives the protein CASSPQGGETQYF.

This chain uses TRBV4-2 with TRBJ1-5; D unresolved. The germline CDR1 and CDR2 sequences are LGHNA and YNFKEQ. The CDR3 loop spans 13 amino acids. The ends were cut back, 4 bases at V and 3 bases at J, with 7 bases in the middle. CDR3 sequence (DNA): TGTGCCAGCAGCCGCCAGATCAATCAGCCCCAGCATTTT. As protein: CASSRQINQPQHF.

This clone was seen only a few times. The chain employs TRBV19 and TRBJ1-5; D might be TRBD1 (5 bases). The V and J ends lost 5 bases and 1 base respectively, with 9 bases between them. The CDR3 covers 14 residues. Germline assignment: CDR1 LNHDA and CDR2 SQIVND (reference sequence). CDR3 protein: CASSWGGSNQPQHF. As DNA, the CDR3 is TGTGCCAGTAGTTGGGGGGGGAGCAATCAGCCCCAGCATTTT.

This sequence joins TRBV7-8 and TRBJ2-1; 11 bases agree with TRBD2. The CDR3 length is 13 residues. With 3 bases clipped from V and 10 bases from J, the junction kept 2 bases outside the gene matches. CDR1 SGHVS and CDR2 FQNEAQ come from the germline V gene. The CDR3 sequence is CASSLGLAEEQFF. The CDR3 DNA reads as TGTGCCAGCAGCTTGGGACTAGCGGAAGAGCAGTTCTTC.

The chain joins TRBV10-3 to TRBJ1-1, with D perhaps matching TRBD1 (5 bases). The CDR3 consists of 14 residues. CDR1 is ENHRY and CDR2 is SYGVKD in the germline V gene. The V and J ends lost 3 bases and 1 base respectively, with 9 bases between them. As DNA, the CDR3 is TGTGCCATCAGTGAAGGGGCCGCGAACACTGAAGCTTTCTTT. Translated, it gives CAISEGAANTEAFF.

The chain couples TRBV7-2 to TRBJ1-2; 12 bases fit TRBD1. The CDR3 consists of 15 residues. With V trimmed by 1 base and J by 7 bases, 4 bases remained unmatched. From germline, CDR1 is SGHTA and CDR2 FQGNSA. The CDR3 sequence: CASSLVGQGAGGYTF. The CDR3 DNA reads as TGTGCCAGCAGCTTAGTGGGACAGGGGGCGGGTGGCTACACCTTC.

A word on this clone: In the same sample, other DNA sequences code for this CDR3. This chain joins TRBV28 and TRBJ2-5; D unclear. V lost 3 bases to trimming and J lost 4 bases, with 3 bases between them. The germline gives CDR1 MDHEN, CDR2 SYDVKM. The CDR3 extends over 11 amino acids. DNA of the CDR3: TGTGCCAGCAGTTTTCTAGAGACCCAGTACTTC. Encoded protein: CASSFLETQYF.

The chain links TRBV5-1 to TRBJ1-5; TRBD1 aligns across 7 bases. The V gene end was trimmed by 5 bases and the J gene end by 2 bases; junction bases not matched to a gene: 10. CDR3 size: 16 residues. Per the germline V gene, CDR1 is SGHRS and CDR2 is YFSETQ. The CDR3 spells CASSVAGGQGNQPQHF. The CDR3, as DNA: TGCGCCAGCAGTGTAGCAGGAGGACAGGGCAATCAGCCCCAGCATTTT.

CDR3 in amino acids: CASSLRDGSETQYF. For the CDR3, the DNA is TGTGCCAGCAGCTTAAGGGACGGGAGTGAGACCCAGTACTTC. V usage is TRBV11-2 and J usage is TRBJ2-5; tentative D call: TRBD2 (6 bases). Trimming removed 2 bases from V and 5 bases from J, with 12 bases in between. The CDR3 is 14 residues long. Germline V lookup: CDR1 SGHAT, CDR2 FQNNGV.

CDR3 nucleotide sequence: TGTGCCAGCGGGGGACAGCTCAACTCTGGGGCCAACGTCCTGACTTTC. Encoded protein: CASGGQLNSGANVLTF. The chain couples TRBV7-9 to TRBJ2-6, with TRBD1 identical over 7 bases. Germline V gene data show CDR1 as SEHNR and CDR2 as FQNEAQ (reference sequence). The CDR3 spans 16 residues. The ends lost 8 bases at V and 0 bases at J; junction bases unmatched: 7.

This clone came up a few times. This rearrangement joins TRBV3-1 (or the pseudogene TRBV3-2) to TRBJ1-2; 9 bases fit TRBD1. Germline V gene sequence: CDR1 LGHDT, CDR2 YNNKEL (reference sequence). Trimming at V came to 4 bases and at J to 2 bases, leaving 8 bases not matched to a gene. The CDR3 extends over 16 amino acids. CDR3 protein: CASSLLPTGGNYGYTF. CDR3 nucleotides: TGTGCCAGCAGCCTTTTGCCGACAGGGGGAAACTATGGCTACACCTTC.

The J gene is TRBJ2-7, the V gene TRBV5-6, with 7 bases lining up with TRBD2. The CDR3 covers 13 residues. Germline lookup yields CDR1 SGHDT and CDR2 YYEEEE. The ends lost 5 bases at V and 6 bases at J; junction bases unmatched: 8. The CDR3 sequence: CASRGLGLGEQYF. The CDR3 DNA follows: TGTGCCAGCAGAGGACTAGGGTTGGGCGAGCAGTACTTC.

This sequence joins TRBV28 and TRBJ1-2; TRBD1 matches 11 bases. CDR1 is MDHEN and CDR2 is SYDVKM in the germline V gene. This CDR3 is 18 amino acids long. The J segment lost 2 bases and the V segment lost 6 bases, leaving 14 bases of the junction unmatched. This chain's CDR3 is CASRQSILRTGGNYGYTF. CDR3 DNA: TGTGCCAGCAGACAATCTATACTTAGGACAGGGGGCAACTATGGCTACACCTTC.

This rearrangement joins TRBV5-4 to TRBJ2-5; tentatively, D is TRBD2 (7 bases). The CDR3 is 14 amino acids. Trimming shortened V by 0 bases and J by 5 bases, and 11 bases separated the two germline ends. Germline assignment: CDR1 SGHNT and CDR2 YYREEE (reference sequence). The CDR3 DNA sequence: TGTGCCAGCAGCTTGGATGGGGGGGCGGAGACCCAGTACTTC. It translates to CASSLDGGAETQYF.